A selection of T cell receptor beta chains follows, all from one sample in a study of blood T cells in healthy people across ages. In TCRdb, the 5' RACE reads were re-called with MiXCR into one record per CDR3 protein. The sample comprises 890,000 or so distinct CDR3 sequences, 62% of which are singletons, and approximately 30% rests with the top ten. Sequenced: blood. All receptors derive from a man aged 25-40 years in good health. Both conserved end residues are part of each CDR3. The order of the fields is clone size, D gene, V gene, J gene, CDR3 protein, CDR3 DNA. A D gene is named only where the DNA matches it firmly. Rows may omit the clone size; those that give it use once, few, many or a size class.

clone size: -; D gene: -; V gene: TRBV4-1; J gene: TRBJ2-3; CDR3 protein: CASSQVWRGGTDTQYF; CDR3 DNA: TGCGCCAGCAGCCAAGTATGGAGGGGGGGCACAGATACGCAGTATTTT
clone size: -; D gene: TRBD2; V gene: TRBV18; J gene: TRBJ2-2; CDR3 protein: CASSPLETSSTGELFF; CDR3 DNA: TGTGCCAGCTCACCTCTGGAGACTAGCAGTACCGGGGAGCTGTTTTTT
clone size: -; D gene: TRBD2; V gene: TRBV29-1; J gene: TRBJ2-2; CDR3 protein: CSVSTTRLAGAMNTGELFF; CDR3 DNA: TGCAGCGTTTCTACTACCAGACTAGCGGGGGCCATGAACACCGGGGAGCTGTTTTTT
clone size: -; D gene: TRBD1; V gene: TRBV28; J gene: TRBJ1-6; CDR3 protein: CASSLAGQIIYNSPLHF; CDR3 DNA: TGTGCCAGCAGTTTAGCGGGACAGATTATTTATAATTCACCCCTCCACTTT
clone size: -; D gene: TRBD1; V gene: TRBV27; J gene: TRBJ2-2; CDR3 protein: CASRRTGGTGELFF; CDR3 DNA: TGTGCCAGCAGAAGGACAGGGGGGACCGGGGAGCTGTTTTTT
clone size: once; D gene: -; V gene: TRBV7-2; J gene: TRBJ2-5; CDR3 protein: CASRGNGETQYF; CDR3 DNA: TGTGCCAGCAGAGGGAACGGGGAGACCCAGTACTTC
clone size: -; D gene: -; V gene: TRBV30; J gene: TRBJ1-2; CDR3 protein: CAWSYEQGGYTF; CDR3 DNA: TGTGCCTGGAGTTACGAGCAGGGTGGCTACACCTTC
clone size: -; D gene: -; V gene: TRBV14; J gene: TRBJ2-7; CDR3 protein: CASSQGTFEQYF; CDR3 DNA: TGTGCCAGCAGCCAAGGGACATTCGAGCAGTACTTC
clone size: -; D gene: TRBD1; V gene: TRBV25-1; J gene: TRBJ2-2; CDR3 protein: CASSPQTGERPGELFF; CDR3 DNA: TGTGCCAGCAGTCCTCAGACAGGGGAGAGACCCGGGGAGCTGTTTTTT
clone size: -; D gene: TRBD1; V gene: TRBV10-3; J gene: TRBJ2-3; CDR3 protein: CAISDATGGTDTQYF; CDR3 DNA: TGTGCCATCAGTGATGCGACAGGGGGAACAGATACGCAGTATTTT
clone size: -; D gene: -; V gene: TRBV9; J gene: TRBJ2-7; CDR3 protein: CASSVGVETRIYEQYF; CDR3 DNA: TGTGCCAGCAGCGTAGGGGTGGAGACTAGAATCTACGAGCAGTACTTC
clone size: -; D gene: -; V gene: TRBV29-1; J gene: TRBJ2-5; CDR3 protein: CSVFPPADGQETQYF; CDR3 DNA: TGCAGCGTTTTCCCCCCAGCGGACGGGCAAGAGACCCAGTACTTC
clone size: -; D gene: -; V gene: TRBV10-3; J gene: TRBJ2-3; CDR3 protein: CAISALASTDTQYF; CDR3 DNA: TGTGCCATCAGTGCGTTAGCGAGCACAGATACGCAGTATTTT
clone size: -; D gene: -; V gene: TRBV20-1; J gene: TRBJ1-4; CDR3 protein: CSAVPTGPTNEKLFF; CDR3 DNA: TGCAGTGCGGTACCGACTGGACCAACTAATGAAAAACTGTTTTTT
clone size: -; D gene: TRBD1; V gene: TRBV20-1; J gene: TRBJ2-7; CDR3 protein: CSASWGQGGYEQYF; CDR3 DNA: TGCAGTGCTAGTTGGGGACAGGGAGGTTACGAGCAGTACTTC
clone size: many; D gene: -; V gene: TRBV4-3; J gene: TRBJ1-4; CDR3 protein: CASSPTPGKGSEKLFF; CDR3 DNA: TGCGCCAGCAGCCCGACCCCGGGGAAGGGGAGTGAAAAACTGTTTTTT
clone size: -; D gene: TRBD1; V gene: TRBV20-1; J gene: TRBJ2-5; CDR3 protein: CSAPGQGAGETQYF; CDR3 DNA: TGCAGTGCACCGGGACAGGGGGCGGGAGAGACCCAGTACTTC
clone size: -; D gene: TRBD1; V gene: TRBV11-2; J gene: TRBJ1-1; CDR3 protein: CASSWDRNTEAFF; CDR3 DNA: TGTGCCAGCAGCTGGGACAGAAACACTGAAGCTTTCTTT
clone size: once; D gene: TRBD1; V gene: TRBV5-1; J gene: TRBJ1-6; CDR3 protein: CASGVGDRGSPLHF; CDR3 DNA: TGCGCCAGCGGCGTCGGGGACAGGGGTTCACCCCTCCACTTT
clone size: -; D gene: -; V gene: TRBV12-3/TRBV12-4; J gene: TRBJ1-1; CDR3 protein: CASSWTRTTEAFF; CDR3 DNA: TGTGCCAGCAGTTGGACTCGTACCACTGAAGCTTTCTTT
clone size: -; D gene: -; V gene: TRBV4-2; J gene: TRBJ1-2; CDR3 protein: CASSQADRPNYGYTF; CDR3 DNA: TGTGCCAGCAGCCAAGCCGACCGTCCTAACTATGGCTACACCTTC
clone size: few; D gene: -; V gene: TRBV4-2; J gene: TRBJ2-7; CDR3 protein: CASSQDLTGGGSSYEQYF; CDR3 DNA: TGTGCCAGCAGCCAAGATCTGACAGGTGGGGGGAGCTCCTACGAGCAGTACTTC
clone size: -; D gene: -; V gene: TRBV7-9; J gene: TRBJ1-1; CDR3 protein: CANSLAGVNTEAFF; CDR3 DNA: TGTGCCAACAGCTTAGCCGGGGTGAACACTGAAGCTTTCTTT
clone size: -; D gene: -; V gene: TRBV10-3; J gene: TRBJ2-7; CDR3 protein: CAISERVRDEQYF; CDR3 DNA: TGTGCCATCAGTGAGCGGGTCAGGGATGAGCAGTACTTC
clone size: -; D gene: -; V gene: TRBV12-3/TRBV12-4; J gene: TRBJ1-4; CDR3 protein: CASSHSAGEKLFF; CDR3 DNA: TGTGCCAGCAGCCATTCGGCGGGGGAAAAACTGTTTTTT
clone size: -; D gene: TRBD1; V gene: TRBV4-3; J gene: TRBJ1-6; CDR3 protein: CASRRQGGNSPLHF; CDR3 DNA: TGCGCCAGCAGGCGACAGGGGGGTAATTCACCCCTCCACTTT
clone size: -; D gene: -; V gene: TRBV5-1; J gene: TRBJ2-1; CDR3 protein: CASSLVLSGDNEQFF; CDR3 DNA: TGCGCCAGCAGCTTGGTACTATCCGGGGATAATGAGCAGTTCTTC
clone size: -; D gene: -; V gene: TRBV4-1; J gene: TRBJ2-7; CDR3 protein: CASSPAWARVLPEQYF; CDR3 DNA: TGCGCCAGCAGCCCCGCCTGGGCCAGAGTCCTACCCGAGCAGTACTTC